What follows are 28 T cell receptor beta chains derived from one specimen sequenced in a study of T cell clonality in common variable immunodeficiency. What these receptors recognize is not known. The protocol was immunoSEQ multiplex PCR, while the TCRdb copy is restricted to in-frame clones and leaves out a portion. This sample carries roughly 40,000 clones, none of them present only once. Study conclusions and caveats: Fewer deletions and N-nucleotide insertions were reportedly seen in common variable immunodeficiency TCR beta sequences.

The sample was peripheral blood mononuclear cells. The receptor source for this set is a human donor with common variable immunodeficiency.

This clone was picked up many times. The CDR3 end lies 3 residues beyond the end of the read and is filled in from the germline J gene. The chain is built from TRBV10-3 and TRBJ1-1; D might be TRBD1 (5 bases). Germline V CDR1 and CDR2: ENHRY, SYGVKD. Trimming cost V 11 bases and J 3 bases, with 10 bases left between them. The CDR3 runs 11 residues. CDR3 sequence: CASQGDTEAFF. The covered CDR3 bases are TGTGCCTCCCAAGGGGACACTGAA.

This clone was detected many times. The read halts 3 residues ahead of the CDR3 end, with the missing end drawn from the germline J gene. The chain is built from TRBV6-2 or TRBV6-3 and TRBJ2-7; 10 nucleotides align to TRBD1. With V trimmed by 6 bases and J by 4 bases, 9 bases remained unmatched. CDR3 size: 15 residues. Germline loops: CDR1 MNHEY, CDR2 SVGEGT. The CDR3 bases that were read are TGTGCCAGCAGCATACTCGGGACAGGGGTATACGAG. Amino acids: CASSILGTGVYE. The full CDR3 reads CASSILGTGVYEQYF.

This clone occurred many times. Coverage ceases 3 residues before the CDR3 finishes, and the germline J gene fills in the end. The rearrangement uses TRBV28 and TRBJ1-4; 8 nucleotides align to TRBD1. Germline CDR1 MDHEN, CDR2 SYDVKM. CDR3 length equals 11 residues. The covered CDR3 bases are TGTGCCAGCCAGGGGGCCAGGAAA. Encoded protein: CASQGARK. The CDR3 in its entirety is CASQGARKLFF.

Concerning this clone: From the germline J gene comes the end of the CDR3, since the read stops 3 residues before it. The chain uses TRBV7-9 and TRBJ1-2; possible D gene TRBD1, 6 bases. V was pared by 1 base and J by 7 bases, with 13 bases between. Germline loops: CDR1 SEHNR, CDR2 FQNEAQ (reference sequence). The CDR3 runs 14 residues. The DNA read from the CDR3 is TGTGCCAGCAGCTTAGAGAGTCCAGGGGCTGGC. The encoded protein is CASSLESPGAG. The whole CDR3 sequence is CASSLESPGAGYTF.

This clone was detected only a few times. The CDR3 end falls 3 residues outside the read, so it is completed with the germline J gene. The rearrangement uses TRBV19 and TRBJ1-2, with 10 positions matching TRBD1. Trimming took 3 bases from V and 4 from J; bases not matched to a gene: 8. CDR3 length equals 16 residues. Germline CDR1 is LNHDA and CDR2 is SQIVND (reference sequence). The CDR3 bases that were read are TGTGCCAGTAGTATCGATGGGACAGGGGTTCTCTATGGC. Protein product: CASSIDGTGVLYG. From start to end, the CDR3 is CASSIDGTGVLYGYTF. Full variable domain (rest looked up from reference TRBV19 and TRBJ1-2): DGGITQSPKYLFRKEGQNVTLSCEQNLNHDAMYWYRQDPGQGLRLIYYSQIVNDFQKGDIAEGYSVSREKKESFPLTVTSAQKNPTAFYLCASSIDGTGVLYGYTFGSGTRLTVV.

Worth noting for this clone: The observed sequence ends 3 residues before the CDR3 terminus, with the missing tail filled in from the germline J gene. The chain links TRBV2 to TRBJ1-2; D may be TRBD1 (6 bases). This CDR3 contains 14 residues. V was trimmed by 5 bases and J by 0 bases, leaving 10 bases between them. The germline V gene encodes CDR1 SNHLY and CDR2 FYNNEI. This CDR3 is CASSLRQANYGYTF. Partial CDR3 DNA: TGTGCCAGCAGTTTAAGACAGGCTAACTATGGC.

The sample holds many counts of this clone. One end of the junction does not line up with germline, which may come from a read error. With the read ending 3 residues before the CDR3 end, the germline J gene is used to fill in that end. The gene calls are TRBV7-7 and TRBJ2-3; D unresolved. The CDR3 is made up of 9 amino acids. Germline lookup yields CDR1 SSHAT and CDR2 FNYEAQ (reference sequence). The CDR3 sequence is CASSSTQYF. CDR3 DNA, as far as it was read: TGTGCTAGCAGCTCAACG.

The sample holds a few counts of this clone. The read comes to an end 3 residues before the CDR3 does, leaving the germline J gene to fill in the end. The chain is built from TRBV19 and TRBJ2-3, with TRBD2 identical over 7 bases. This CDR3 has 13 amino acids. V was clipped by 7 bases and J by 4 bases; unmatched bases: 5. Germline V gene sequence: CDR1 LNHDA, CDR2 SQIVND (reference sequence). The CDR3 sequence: CASKAGAPDTQYF. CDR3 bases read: TGTGCCAGTAAGGCGGGAGCGCCAGATACG.

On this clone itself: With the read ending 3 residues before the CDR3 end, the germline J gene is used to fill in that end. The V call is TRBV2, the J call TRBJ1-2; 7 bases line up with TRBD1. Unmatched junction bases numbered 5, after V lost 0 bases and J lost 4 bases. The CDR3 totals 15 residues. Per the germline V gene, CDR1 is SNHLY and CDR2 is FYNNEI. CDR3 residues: CASSEARGTAYGYTF. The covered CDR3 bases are TGTGCCAGCAGTGAAGCTCGGGGGACAGCCTATGGC.

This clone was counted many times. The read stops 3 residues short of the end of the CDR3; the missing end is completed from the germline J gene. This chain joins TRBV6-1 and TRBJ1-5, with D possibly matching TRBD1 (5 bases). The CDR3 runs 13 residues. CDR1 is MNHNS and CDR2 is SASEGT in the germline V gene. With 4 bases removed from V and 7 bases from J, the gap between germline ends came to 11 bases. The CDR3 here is CASSGGGYQPQHF. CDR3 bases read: TGTGCCAGCAGTGGGGGGGGTTACCAGCCC.

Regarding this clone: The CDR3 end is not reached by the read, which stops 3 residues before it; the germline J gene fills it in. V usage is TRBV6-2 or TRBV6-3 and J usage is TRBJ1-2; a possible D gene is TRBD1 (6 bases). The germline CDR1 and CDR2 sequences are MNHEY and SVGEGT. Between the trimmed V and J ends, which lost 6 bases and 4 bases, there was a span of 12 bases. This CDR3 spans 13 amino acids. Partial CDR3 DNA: TGTGCCAGCAGAGAGGACAGTCTCTATGGC. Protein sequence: CASREDSLYG. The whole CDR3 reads CASREDSLYGYTF.

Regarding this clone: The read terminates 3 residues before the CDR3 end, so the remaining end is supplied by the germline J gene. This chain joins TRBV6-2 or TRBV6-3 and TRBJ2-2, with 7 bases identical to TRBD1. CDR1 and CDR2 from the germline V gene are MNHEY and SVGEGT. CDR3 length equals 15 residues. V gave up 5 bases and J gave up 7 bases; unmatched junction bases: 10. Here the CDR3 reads CASSVRDSRGGELFF. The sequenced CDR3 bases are TGTGCCAGCAGTGTCCGGGACAGTCGTGGCGGGGAG.

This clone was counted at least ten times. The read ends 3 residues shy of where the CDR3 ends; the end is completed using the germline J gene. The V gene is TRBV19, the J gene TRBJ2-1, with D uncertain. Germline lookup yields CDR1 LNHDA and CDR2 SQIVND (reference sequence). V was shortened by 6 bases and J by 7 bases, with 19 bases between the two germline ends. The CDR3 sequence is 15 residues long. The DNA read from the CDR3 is TGTGCCAGTAGCTCTCCCCAGGTGAGGATTAATGAG. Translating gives CASSSPQVRINE. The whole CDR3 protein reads CASSSPQVRINEQFF.

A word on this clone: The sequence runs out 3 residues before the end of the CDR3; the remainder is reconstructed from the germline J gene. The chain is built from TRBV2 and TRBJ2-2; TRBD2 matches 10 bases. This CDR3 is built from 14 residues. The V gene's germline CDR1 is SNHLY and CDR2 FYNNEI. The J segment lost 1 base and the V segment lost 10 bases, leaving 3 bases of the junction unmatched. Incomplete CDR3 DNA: TGTGCCATACGGACTAGCGGGAACACCGGGGAG. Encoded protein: CAIRTSGNTGE. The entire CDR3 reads CAIRTSGNTGELFF. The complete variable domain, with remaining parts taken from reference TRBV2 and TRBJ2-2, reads EPEVTQTPSHQVTQMGQEVILRCVPISNHLYFYWYRQILGQKVEFLVSFYNNEISEKSEIFDDQFSVERPDGSNFTLKIRSTKLEDSAMYFCAIRTSGNTGELFFGEGSRLTVL.

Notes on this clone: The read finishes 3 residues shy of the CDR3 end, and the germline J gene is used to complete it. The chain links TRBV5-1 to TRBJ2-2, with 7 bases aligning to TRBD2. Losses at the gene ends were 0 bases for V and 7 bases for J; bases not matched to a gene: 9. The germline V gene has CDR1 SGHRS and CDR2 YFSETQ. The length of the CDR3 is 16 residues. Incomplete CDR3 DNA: TGCGCCAGCAGCTTGGCCCCGGCGGGAGCCAGCGGGGAG. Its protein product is CASSLAPAGASGE. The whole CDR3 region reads CASSLAPAGASGELFF.

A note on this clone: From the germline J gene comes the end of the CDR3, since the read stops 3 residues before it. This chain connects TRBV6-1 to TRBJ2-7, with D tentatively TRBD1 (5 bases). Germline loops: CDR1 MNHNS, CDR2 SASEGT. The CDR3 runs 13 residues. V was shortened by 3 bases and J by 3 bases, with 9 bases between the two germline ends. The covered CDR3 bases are TGTGCCAGCAGTGAGACAGCGAGCTACGAG. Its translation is CASSETASYE. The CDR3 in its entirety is CASSETASYEQYF.

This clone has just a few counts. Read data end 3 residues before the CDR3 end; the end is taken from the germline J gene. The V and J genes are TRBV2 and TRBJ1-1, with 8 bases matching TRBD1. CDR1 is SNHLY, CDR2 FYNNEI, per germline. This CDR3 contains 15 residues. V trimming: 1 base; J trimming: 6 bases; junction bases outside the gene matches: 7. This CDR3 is CASSEERTGRPEAFF. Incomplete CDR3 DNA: TGTGCCAGCAGTGAAGAAAGGACAGGGCGGCCTGAA.

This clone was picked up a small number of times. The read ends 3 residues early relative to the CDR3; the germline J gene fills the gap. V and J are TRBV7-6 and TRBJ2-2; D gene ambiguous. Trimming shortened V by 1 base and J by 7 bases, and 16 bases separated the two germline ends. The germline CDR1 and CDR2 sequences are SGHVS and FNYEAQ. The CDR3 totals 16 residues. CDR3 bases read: TGTGCCAGCAGCTTAGATCAGCGTCGTTGGAGCGGGGAG. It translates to CASSLDQRRWSGE. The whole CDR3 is CASSLDQRRWSGELFF. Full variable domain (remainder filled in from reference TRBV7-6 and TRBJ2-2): GAGVSQSPRYKVTKRGQDVALRCDPISGHVSLYWYRQALGQGPEFLTYFNYEAQQDKSGLPNDRFSAERPEGSISTLTIQRTEQRDSAMYRCASSLDQRRWSGELFFGEGSRLTVL.

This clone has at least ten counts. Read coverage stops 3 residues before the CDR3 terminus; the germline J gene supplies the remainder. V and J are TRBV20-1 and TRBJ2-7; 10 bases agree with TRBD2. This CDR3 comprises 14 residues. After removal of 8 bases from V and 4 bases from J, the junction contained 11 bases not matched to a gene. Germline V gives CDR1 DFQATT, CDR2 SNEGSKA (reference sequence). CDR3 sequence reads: CSILPPAGGYEQYF. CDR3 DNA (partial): TGCAGTATCCTCCCCCCAGCGGGAGGGTACGAG.

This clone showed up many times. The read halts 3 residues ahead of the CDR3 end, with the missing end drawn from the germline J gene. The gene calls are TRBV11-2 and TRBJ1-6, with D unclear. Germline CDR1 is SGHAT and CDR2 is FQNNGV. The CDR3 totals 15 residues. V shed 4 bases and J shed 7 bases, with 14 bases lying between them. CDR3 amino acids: CASSSDSMPNSPLHF. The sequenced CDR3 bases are TGTGCCAGCAGCTCAGATAGTATGCCGAATTCACCC.

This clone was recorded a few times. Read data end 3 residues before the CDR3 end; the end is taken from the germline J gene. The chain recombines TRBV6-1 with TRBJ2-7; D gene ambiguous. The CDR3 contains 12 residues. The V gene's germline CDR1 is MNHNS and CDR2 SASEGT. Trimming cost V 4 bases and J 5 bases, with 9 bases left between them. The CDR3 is CASSARIDEQYF. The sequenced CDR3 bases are TGTGCCAGCAGTGCCAGGATCGACGAG.

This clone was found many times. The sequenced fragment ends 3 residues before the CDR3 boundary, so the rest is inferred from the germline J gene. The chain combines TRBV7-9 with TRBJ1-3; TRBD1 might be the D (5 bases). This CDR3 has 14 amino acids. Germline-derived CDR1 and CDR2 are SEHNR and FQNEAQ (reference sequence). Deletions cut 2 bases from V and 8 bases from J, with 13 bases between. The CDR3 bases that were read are TGTGCCAGCAGCTTACAGGGCTATTTTGACACC. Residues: CASSLQGYFDT. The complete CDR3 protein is CASSLQGYFDTIYF.

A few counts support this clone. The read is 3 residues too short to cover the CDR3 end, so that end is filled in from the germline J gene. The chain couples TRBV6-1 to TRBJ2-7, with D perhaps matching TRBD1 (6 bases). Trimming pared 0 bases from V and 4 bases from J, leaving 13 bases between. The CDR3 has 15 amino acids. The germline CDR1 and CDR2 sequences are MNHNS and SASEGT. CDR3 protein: CASSEAQAGVYEQYF. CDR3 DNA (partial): TGTGCCAGCAGTGAAGCGCAAGCAGGGGTGTACGAG.

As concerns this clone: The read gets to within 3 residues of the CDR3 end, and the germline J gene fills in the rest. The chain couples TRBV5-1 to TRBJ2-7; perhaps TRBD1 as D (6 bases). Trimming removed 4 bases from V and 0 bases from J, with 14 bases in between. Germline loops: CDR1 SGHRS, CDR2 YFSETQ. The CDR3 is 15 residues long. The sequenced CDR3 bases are TGCGCCAGCAGCCAAGGGGGTTCCGTCTCCTACGAG. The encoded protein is CASSQGGSVSYE. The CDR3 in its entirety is CASSQGGSVSYEQYF.

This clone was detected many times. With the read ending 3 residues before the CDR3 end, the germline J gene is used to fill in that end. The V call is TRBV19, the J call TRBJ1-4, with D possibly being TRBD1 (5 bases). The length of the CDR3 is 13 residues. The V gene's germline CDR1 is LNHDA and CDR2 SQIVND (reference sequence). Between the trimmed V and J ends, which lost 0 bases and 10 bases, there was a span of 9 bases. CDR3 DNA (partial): TGTGCCAGTAGTATAGATCGAAGGGGAAAA. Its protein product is CASSIDRRGK. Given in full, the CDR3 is CASSIDRRGKLFF. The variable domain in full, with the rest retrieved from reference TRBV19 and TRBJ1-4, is DGGITQSPKYLFRKEGQNVTLSCEQNLNHDAMYWYRQDPGQGLRLIYYSQIVNDFQKGDIAEGYSVSREKKESFPLTVTSAQKNPTAFYLCASSIDRRGKLFFGSGTQLSVL.

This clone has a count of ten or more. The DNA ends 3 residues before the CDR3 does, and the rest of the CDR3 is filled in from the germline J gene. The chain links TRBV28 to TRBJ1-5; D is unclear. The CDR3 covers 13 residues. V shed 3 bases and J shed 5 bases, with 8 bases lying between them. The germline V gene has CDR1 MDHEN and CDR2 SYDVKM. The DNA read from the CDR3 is TGTGCCAGCAGTTTCGGGGTTTATCAGCCC. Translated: CASSFGVYQP. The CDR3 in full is CASSFGVYQPQHF.

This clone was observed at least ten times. The CDR3 reads CASSLTRGDTEAFF. Partial CDR3 DNA: TGTGCCAGCTCGCTAACCCGGGGGGACACTGAA. The V and J genes are TRBV18 and TRBJ1-1; weak D call: TRBD1 (5 bases). The CDR3 goes on 3 residues after the read ends, and that part is filled in from the germline J gene. CDR1 is KGHSH, CDR2 LQKENI, per germline. The CDR3 is 14 residues long. The V and J ends lost 6 bases and 3 bases respectively, with 14 bases between them.

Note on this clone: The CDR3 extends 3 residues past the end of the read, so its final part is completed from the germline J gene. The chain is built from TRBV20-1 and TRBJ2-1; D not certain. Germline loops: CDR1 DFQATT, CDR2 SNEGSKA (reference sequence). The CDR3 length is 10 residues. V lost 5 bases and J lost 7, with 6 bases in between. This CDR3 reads CSADINEQFF. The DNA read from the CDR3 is TGCAGTGCTGACATTAATGAG.